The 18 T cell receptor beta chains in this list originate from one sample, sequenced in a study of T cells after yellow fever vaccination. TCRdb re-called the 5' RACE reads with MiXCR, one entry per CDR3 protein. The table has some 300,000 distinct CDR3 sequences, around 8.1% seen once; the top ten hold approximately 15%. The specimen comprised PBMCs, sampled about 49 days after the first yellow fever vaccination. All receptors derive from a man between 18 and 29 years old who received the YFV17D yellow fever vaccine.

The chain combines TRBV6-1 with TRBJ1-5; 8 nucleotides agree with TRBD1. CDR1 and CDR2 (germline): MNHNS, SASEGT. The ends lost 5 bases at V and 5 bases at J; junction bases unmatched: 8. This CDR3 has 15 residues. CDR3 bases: TGTGCCAGCAGTCCCCGGGACAGGCTCGATCAGCCCCAGCATTTT. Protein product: CASSPRDRLDQPQHF.

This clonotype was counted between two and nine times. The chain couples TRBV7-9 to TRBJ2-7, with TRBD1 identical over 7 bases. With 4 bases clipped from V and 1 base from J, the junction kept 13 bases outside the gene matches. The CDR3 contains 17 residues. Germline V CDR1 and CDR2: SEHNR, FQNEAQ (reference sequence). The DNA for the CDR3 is TGTGCCAGCAGCTCGAGGGGGCGACAGGGAAGGTCCTACGAGCAGTACTTC. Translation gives CASSSRGRQGRSYEQYF.

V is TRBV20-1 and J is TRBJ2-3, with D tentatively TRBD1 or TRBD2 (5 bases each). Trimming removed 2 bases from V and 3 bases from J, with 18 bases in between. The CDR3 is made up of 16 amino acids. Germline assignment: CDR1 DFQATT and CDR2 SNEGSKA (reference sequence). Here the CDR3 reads CSARPRERWGTDTQYF. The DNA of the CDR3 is TGCAGTGCTAGACCCCGTGAGCGGTGGGGGACAGATACGCAGTATTTT.

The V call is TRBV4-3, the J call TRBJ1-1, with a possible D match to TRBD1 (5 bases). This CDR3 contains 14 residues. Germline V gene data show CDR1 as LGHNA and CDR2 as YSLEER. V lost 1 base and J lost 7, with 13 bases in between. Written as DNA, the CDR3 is TGCGCCAGCAGCCAAGGACGGGGGTTAGATGAAGCTTTCTTT. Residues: CASSQGRGLDEAFF.

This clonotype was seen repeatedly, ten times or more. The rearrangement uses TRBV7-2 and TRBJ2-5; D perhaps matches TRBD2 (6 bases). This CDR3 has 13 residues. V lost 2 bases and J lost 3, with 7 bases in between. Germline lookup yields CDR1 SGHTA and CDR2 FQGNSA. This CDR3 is CASSLWGEETQYF. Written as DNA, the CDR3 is TGTGCCAGCAGCTTATGGGGGGAAGAGACCCAGTACTTC.

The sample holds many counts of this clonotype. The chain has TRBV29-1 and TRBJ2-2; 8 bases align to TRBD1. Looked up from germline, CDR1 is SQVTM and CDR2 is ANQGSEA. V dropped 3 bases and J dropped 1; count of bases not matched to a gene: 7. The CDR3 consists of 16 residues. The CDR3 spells CSVDRGTGLNTGELFF. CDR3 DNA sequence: TGCAGCGTTGACAGAGGGACAGGTTTGAACACCGGGGAGCTGTTTTTT.

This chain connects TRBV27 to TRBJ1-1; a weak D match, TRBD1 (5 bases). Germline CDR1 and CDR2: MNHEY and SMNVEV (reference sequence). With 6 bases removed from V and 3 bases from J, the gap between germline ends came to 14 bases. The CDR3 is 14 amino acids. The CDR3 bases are TGTGCCAGCAGGCCCTGGGACTTGGACACTGAAGCTTTCTTT. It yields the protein CASRPWDLDTEAFF.

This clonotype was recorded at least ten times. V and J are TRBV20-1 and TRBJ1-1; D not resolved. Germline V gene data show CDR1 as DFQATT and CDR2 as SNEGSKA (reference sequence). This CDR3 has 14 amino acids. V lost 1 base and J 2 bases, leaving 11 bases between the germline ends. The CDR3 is CSARAPHQNTEAFF. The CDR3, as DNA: TGCAGTGCTAGAGCCCCCCACCAAAACACTGAAGCTTTCTTT.

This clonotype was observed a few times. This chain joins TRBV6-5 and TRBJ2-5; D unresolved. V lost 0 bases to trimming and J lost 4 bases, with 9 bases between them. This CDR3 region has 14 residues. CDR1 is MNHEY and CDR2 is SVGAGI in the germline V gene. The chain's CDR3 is CASSYSGRSETQYF. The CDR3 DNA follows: TGTGCCAGCAGTTACTCCGGCAGATCAGAGACCCAGTACTTC.

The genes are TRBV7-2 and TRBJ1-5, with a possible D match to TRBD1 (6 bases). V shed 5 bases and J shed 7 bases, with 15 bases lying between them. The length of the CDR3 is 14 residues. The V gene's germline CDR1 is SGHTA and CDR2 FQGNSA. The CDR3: CASSRGSGNQPQHF. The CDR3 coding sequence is TGTGCCAGCAGCAGGGGGTCAGGGAACCAGCCCCAGCATTTT.

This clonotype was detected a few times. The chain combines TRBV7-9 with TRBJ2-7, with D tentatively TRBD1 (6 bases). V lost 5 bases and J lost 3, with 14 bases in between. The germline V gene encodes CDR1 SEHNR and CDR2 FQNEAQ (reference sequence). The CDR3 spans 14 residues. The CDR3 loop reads CASSPRQVRYEQYF. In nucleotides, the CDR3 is TGTGCCAGCAGCCCCCGACAGGTTCGCTACGAGCAGTACTTC.

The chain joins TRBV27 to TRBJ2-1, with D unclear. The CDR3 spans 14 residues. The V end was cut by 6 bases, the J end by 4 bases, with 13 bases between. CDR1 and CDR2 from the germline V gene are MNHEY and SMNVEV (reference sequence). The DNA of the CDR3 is TGTGCCAGCAGAAGCGATGTTCGTTACAATGAGCAGTTCTTC. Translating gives CASRSDVRYNEQFF.

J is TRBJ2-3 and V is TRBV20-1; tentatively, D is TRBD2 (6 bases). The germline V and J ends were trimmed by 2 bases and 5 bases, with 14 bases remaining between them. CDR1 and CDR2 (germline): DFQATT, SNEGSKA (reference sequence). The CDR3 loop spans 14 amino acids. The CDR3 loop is CSARMPASVDTQYF. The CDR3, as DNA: TGCAGTGCTAGAATGCCGGCTAGCGTAGATACGCAGTATTTT.

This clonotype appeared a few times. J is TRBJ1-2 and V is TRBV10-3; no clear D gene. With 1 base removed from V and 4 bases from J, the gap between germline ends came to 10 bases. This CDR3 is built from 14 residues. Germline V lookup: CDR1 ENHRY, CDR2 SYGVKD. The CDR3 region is CAISEFPGGYGYTF. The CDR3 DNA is TGTGCCATCAGTGAGTTTCCGGGAGGCTATGGCTACACCTTC.

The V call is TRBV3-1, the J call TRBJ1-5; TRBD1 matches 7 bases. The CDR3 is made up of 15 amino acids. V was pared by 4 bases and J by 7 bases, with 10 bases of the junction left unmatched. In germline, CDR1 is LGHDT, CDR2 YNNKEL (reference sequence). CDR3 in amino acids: CASSPSGTEGQPQHF. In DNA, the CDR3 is TGTGCCAGCAGCCCCTCCGGGACAGAAGGGCAGCCCCAGCATTTT.

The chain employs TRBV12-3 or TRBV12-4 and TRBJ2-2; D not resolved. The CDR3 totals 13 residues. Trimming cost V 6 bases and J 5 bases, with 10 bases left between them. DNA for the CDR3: TGTGCCAGCAGGAGAACAGTGACCGGGGAGCTGTTTTTT. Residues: CASRRTVTGELFF.

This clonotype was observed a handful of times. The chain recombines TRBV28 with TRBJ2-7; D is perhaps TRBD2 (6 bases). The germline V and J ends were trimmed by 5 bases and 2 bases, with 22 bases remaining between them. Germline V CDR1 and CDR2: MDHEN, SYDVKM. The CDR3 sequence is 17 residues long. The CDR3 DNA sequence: TGTGCCAGCAGTCCCATTTCATCAGGACTATCGACCTACGAGCAGTACGTC. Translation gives CASSPISSGLSTYEQYV.

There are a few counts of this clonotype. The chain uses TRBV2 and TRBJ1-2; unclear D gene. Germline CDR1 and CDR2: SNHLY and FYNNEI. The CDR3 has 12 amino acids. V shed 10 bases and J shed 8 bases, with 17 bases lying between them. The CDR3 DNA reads TGTGCCACCTCCCGGACCGACCTAGGCTACACCTTC. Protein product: CATSRTDLGYTF.